This paragraph covers one T cell receptor (beta chain) sequence. This specimen belongs to a study of cytomegalovirus exposure and HLA in healthy donors. Germline V gene lookup returns CDR1 LNHDA and CDR2 SQIVND (reference sequence). With 8 bases clipped from V and 3 bases from J, the junction kept 4 bases outside the gene matches. The CDR3 sequence is 13 residues long. It was with 60 Vbeta and 13 Jbeta primers that the PCR ran. Assay: immunoSEQ multiplex PCR; the TCRdb copy retains only in-frame clones and omits some. The sample yields roughly 200,000 clones, about 9% seen once. This sequence was found in a woman under 40 in good health and CMV-seropositive. This rearrangement joins TRBV19 to TRBJ2-5; 9 bases align to TRBD2. Sequenced: PBMCs. The CDR3 here is CASGSGRKETQYF. As DNA, the CDR3 is TGTGCCAGTGGAAGCGGGAGGAAAGAGACCCAGTACTTC. Complete variable domain (other parts from reference TRBV19 and TRBJ2-5): DGGITQSPKYLFRKEGQNVTLSCEQNLNHDAMYWYRQDPGQGLRLIYYSQIVNDFQKGDIAEGYSVSREKKESFPLTVTSAQKNPTAFYLCASGSGRKETQYFGPGTRLLVL.